Presented here are 16 T cell receptor beta chains from one specimen sequenced in a study of control samples from healthy donors and cancer patients. TCRdb's copy holds only in-frame clones and misses some; the assay was immunoSEQ multiplex PCR. The sample lists about 170,000 clones; 91% were seen once. The source material was blood. The source is a woman aged 25 to 39 in good health.

The chain couples TRBV7-2 to TRBJ2-1, with 7 bases that match TRBD2. V lost 1 base and J lost 5; bases outside the gene matches: 8. This CDR3 is built from 16 residues. Germline CDR1 is SGHTA and CDR2 is FQGNSA. CDR3 residues: CASSLVRASGHNEQFF. The CDR3 region has the DNA TGTGCCAGCAGCTTAGTAAGGGCTAGCGGACACAATGAGCAGTTCTTC.

The chain has TRBV28 and TRBJ2-1, with 14 nucleotides matching TRBD2. Germline lookup yields CDR1 MDHEN and CDR2 SYDVKM. V dropped 4 bases and J dropped 7; count of bases not matched to a gene: 3. The CDR3 loop spans 15 amino acids. The chain's CDR3 is CASSSGLAGDNEQFF. CDR3 coding DNA: TGTGCCAGCAGTTCGGGACTAGCGGGAGATAATGAGCAGTTCTTC.

The chain carries TRBV27 and TRBJ1-3, with TRBD1 matching 7 bases. The CDR3 length is 15 residues. The V and J ends lost 2 bases and 0 bases, in that order; junction bases with no gene match: 1. Germline V gives CDR1 MNHEY, CDR2 SMNVEV (reference sequence). For the CDR3, the DNA is TGTGCCAGCAGTTTAACAGGGGACTCTGGAAACACCATATATTTT. It translates to CASSLTGDSGNTIYF.

The chain has TRBV29-1 and TRBJ1-1, with D possibly matching TRBD1 (6 bases). This CDR3 is built from 14 residues. V gave up 7 bases and J gave up 2 bases, with 17 bases separating them. Germline V lookup: CDR1 SQVTM, CDR2 ANQGSEA. This chain's CDR3 is CSGNQGRGNTEAFF. Here the CDR3 DNA reads TGCAGCGGGAACCAGGGGCGAGGAAACACTGAAGCTTTCTTT.

The V gene is TRBV27, the J gene TRBJ2-6; 8 nucleotides line up with TRBD1. CDR1 and CDR2 from the germline V gene are MNHEY and SMNVEV (reference sequence). Unmatched junction bases numbered 2, after V lost 5 bases and J lost 2 bases. This CDR3 is 15 amino acids long. The DNA of the CDR3 is TGTGCCAGCAGTGAACAGGGGGCTGGGGCCAACGTCCTGACTTTC. This encodes CASSEQGAGANVLTF.

This sequence joins TRBV6-6 and TRBJ1-2, with TRBD1 identical over 10 bases. Trimming at V came to 5 bases and at J to 7 bases, leaving 10 bases not matched to a gene. This CDR3 is 15 amino acids long. Per the germline V gene, CDR1 is MNHNY and CDR2 is SVGAGI (reference sequence). The CDR3 loop reads CASSDKKTGGLGYTF. In DNA form, the CDR3 reads TGTGCCAGCAGTGACAAAAAGACAGGGGGCCTTGGCTACACCTTC.

V gene TRBV11-2 combines with J gene TRBJ1-2; 7 bases align to TRBD1. After removal of 1 base from V and 4 bases from J, the junction contained 0 bases not matched to a gene. This CDR3 spans 13 amino acids. Germline V gene sequence: CDR1 SGHAT, CDR2 FQNNGV. CDR3 region: CASSLGDSYGYTF. CDR3 nucleotides: TGTGCCAGCAGCTTAGGGGACAGCTATGGCTACACCTTC.

This chain uses TRBV6-1 with TRBJ1-5; D gene ambiguous. From germline, CDR1 is MNHNS and CDR2 SASEGT. Deletions cut 1 base from V and 3 bases from J, with 4 bases between. The length of the CDR3 is 13 residues. DNA of the CDR3: TGTGCCAGCAGTGAAGGCAACAATCAGCCCCAGCATTTT. Its protein product is CASSEGNNQPQHF.

V gene TRBV12-3 or TRBV12-4 combines with J gene TRBJ1-2; 8 bases map to TRBD1. V lost 3 bases, J lost 8 bases, and 2 bases stayed unmatched. This CDR3 contains 12 residues. The CDR3 spells CASSLAGGGYTF. In nucleotides, the CDR3 is TGTGCCAGCAGTTTGGCAGGGGGCGGCTACACCTTC.

The chain has TRBV5-6 and TRBJ1-2; perhaps TRBD1 as D (6 bases). This CDR3 contains 14 residues. CDR1 is SGHDT and CDR2 is YYEEEE in the germline V gene. V lost 1 base and J lost 4, with 11 bases in between. The CDR3 DNA is TGTGCCAGCAGCTTGAGGGGGGCAGGCTATGGCTACACCTTC. Its protein is CASSLRGAGYGYTF.

The rearrangement links TRBV7-6 to TRBJ2-7, with D tentatively TRBD1 (6 bases). In germline, CDR1 is SGHVS, CDR2 FNYEAQ. Trimming stripped 1 base from V and 2 bases from J, with 12 bases between. The length of the CDR3 is 15 residues. CDR3 region: CASSLGAGATYEQYF. The CDR3 bases are TGTGCCAGCAGCTTAGGGGCAGGGGCGACCTACGAGCAGTACTTC.

The V call is TRBV4-3, the J call TRBJ1-6; 10 nucleotides align to TRBD1. The CDR3 runs to 16 residues. The V segment lost 1 base and the J segment 7 bases; nucleotides outside the gene matches: 4. Per the germline V gene, CDR1 is LGHNA and CDR2 is YSLEER. CDR3 protein: CASSQGQGAGNSPLHF. CDR3 DNA sequence: TGCGCCAGCAGCCAAGGACAGGGGGCGGGGAATTCACCCCTCCACTTT.

About this clone: The identical CDR3 is also encoded by other nucleotide sequences in the sample. This rearrangement joins TRBV18 to TRBJ1-1; weak D call: TRBD1 (5 bases). Germline loops: CDR1 KGHSH, CDR2 LQKENI. The CDR3 runs 13 residues. Trimming shortened V by 0 bases and J by 4 bases, and 6 bases separated the two germline ends. The DNA of the CDR3 is TGTGCCAGCTCACCACCGGGGGGCACTGAAGCTTTCTTT. This translates into CASSPPGGTEAFF.

The genes are TRBV2 and TRBJ1-1; 8 nucleotides align to TRBD1. Trimming removed 7 bases from V and 5 bases from J; junction bases left unmatched: 9. Germline lookup yields CDR1 SNHLY and CDR2 FYNNEI. This CDR3 has 14 residues. CDR3 amino acids: CASTRTGRGTEAFF. In DNA, the CDR3 is TGTGCCAGCACCCGGACAGGGCGAGGAACTGAAGCTTTCTTT.

This chain connects TRBV2 to TRBJ1-5; perhaps TRBD1 as D (5 bases). V shed 4 bases and J shed 2 bases, with 12 bases lying between them. This CDR3 has 15 amino acids. The germline V gene has CDR1 SNHLY and CDR2 FYNNEI. The CDR3 loop is CASSGGVSGNQPQHF. The CDR3 nucleotides read TGTGCCAGCAGTGGGGGGGTATCGGGCAATCAGCCCCAGCATTTT.

The gene calls are TRBV15 and TRBJ1-1; D gene ambiguous. Germline assignment: CDR1 LNHNV and CDR2 YYDKDF (reference sequence). V was cut by 4 bases and J by 0 bases, with 12 bases left in between. The CDR3 runs 15 residues. The CDR3 bases are TGTGCCACCAGCAAATCATCCCTCATGAACACTGAAGCTTTCTTT. This codes for CATSKSSLMNTEAFF.